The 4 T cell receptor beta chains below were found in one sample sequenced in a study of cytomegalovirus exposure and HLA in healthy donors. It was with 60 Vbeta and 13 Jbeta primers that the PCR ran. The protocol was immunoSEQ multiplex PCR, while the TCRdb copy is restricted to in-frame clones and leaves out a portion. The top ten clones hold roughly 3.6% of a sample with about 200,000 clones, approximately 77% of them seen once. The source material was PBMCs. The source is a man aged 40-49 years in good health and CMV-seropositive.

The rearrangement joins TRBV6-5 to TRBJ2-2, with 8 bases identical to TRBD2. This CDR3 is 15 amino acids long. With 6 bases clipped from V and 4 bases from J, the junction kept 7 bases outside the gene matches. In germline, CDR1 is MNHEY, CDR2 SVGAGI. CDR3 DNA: TGTGCCAGCAGCCCCGGGGGGGCGGTCACCGGGGAGCTGTTTTTT. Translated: CASSPGGAVTGELFF.

CDR3 residues: CASSQEATNTGELFF. The CDR3 DNA is TGCGCCAGCAGCCAAGAAGCAACGAACACCGGGGAGCTGTTTTTT. The chain carries TRBV4-1 and TRBJ2-2; D is unresolved. V was pared by 0 bases and J by 0 bases, with 5 bases between. The CDR3 contains 15 residues. Germline CDR1 and CDR2: MGHRA and YSYEKL.

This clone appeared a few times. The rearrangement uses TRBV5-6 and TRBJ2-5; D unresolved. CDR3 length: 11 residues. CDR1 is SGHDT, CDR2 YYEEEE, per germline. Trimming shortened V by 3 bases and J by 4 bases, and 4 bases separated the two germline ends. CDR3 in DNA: TGTGCCAGCAGCTCAGGAGAGACCCAGTACTTC. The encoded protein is CASSSGETQYF. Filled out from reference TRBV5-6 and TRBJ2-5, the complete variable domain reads DAGVTQSPTHLIKTRGQQVTLRCSPKSGHDTVSWYQQALGQGPQFIFQYYEEEERQRGNFPDRFSGHQFPNYSSELNVNALLLGDSALYLCASSSGETQYFGPGTRLLVL.

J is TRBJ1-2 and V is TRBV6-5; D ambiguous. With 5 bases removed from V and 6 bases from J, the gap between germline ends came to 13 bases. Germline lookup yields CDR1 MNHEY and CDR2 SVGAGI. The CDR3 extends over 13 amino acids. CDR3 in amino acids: CASSEVRVNGYTF. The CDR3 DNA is TGTGCCAGCAGTGAGGTCAGAGTGAATGGCTACACCTTC.